These 25 T cell receptor beta chains were sequenced from one sample in a study of CD8 T cells in Susac syndrome. Random-hexamer reverse transcription was applied to roughly 0.5 to 1 ug RNA. Using its own MiXCR run on the immunoSEQ multiplex PCR reads, TCRdb lists one record per CDR3 protein. The sample contains about 280,000 distinct CDR3 sequences, about 85% of which appear only once. The sequencing input was CD8+ T cells from PBMCs. The receptors shown here come from a human donor with multiple sclerosis.

The chain couples TRBV7-8 to TRBJ2-1; maybe TRBD2 (6 bases). V gave up 1 base and J gave up 0 bases, with 13 bases separating them. CDR3 length equals 17 residues. Germline V gene lookup returns CDR1 SGHVS and CDR2 FQNEAQ. As DNA, the CDR3 is TGTGCCAGCAGCTTAGTCTCCGGGACTCGCTCCTACAATGAGCAGTTCTTC. Its translation: CASSLVSGTRSYNEQFF.

The V gene is TRBV28, the J gene TRBJ2-1; 9 bases are a match to TRBD1. Germline V gene data show CDR1 as MDHEN and CDR2 as SYDVKM. CDR3 length: 16 amino acids. The J segment lost 5 bases and the V segment lost 4 bases, leaving 9 bases of the junction unmatched. The CDR3 DNA is TGTGCCAGCAGTTCCCTCGGACAGGGGATCGACAATGAGCAGTTCTTC. Encoded protein: CASSSLGQGIDNEQFF. Drawing the rest from reference TRBV28 and TRBJ2-1, the complete variable domain is DVKVTQSSRYLVKRTGEKVFLECVQDMDHENMFWYRQDPGLGLRLIYFSYDVKMKEKGDIPEGYSVSREKKERFSLILESASTNQTSMYLCASSSLGQGIDNEQFFGPGTRLTVL.

The chain uses TRBV27 and TRBJ2-1; 9 bases fit TRBD2. CDR3 length: 15 amino acids. The trim removed 7 bases at V and 7 bases at J, leaving 11 bases unmatched. Germline V CDR1 and CDR2: MNHEY, SMNVEV (reference sequence). CDR3 amino acids: CASTSSLAGFNEQFF. The CDR3 DNA reads as TGTGCCAGCACTTCAAGCCTAGCGGGATTTAATGAGCAGTTCTTC.

This chain links TRBV4-1 with TRBJ2-3, with D possibly being TRBD2 (6 bases). The CDR3 sequence is 16 residues long. With 1 base removed from V and 3 bases from J, the gap between germline ends came to 14 bases. Germline V gives CDR1 MGHRA, CDR2 YSYEKL. CDR3 region: CASSQVLRELTDTQYF. CDR3 DNA sequence: TGCGCCAGCAGCCAAGTATTACGGGAGTTAACAGATACGCAGTATTTT.

The chain links TRBV7-9 to TRBJ2-1; tentatively, D is TRBD2 (5 bases). Germline V gives CDR1 SEHNR, CDR2 FQNEAQ (reference sequence). The V gene lost 5 bases and the J gene lost 8 bases, with 13 bases spanning the gap. The CDR3 is 13 residues long. The CDR3 nucleotides read TGTGCCAGCAGCCCCACCCCGCGGGATGAGCAGTTCTTC. It yields the protein CASSPTPRDEQFF.

The CDR3 DNA reads TGTGCCAGCAGCACCTTCCGGGACATAACTAACTATGGCTACACCTTC. It is translated as CASSTFRDITNYGYTF. This chain connects TRBV12-3 or TRBV12-4 to TRBJ1-2; weak D call: TRBD1 (6 bases). This CDR3 region has 16 residues. Trimming cost V 6 bases and J 0 bases, with 17 bases left between them.

The chain has TRBV6-5 and TRBJ1-4; 8 bases match TRBD1. Trimming took 3 bases from V and 6 from J; bases not matched to a gene: 12. The CDR3 is 17 residues long. The germline V gene encodes CDR1 MNHEY and CDR2 SVGAGI. In DNA form, the CDR3 reads TGTGCCAGCAGTTATTCACTAATCAGGGGGCGTGATGAAAAACTGTTTTTT. It translates to CASSYSLIRGRDEKLFF.

The chain couples TRBV20-1 to TRBJ2-5; TRBD1 aligns across 8 bases. The CDR3 runs to 14 residues. After removal of 5 bases from V and 2 bases from J, the junction contained 7 bases not matched to a gene. CDR1 is DFQATT, CDR2 SNEGSKA, per germline (reference sequence). The DNA for the CDR3 is TGCAGTGCTTTACTGCGACAGGGGCAAGAGACCCAGTACTTC. Translation gives CSALLRQGQETQYF.

The chain employs TRBV7-9 and TRBJ1-4; D call uncertain. V was clipped by 1 base and J by 5 bases, with 11 bases between them. CDR1 is SEHNR and CDR2 is FQNEAQ in the germline V gene (reference sequence). CDR3 length equals 15 residues. The CDR3 is CASSLGLAENEKLFF. In DNA, the CDR3 is TGTGCCAGCAGCTTAGGATTGGCGGAAAATGAAAAACTGTTTTTT.

V usage is TRBV7-9 and J usage is TRBJ2-1; D ambiguous. Germline loops: CDR1 SEHNR, CDR2 FQNEAQ (reference sequence). Trimming took off 5 bases at V and 6 bases at J, with 23 bases between the two ends. The CDR3 has 17 residues. The CDR3, as DNA: TGTGCCAGCAGCGGCCCCGGGCGCCCATCAAAGAGCAATGAGCAGTTCTTC. This gives the protein CASSGPGRPSKSNEQFF.

This clonotype has just one count. The V gene is TRBV24-1, the J gene TRBJ2-3, with D possibly TRBD2 on 6 matching bases. Trimming shortened V by 3 bases and J by 1 base, and 10 bases separated the two germline ends. From germline, CDR1 is KGHDR and CDR2 SFDVKD. The CDR3 loop spans 15 amino acids. CDR3 bases: TGTGCCACCAGTGATGATGAGCGGGGCACAGATACGCAGTATTTT. Translated, it gives CATSDDERGTDTQYF.

The chain couples TRBV19 to TRBJ1-2; weak D call: TRBD1 (5 bases). The CDR3 is 15 amino acids. Germline V CDR1 and CDR2: LNHDA, SQIVND (reference sequence). V was trimmed by 8 bases and J by 2 bases, leaving 18 bases between them. DNA of the CDR3: TGTGCCAGTCAGTGGGGGTTTGCCCGCAACTATGGCTACACCTTC. Translating it yields CASQWGFARNYGYTF.

The chain is built from TRBV28 and TRBJ2-2, with D possibly being TRBD2 (6 bases). The V gene's germline CDR1 is MDHEN and CDR2 SYDVKM. Trimming removed 5 bases at V and 2 bases at J, with 12 bases between. CDR3 size: 15 residues. CDR3 sequence reads: CASSPRLVNTGELFF. CDR3 nucleotides: TGTGCCAGCAGTCCAAGACTAGTTAACACCGGGGAGCTGTTTTTT.

The V call is TRBV4-2, the J call TRBJ2-4; the D gene is possibly TRBD1 (6 bases). Germline CDR1 LGHNA, CDR2 YNFKEQ. CDR3 length: 17 residues. Trimming pared 2 bases from V and 0 bases from J, leaving 14 bases between. DNA of the CDR3: TGTGCCAGCAGCCAACTTCGGACAGAGCTAGCCAAAAACATTCAGTACTTC. Its translation is CASSQLRTELAKNIQYF.

This clonotype came up once. The V and J genes are TRBV29-1 and TRBJ2-1, with D tentatively TRBD1 or TRBD2 (5 bases each). V lost 7 bases to trimming and J lost 6 bases, with 16 bases between them. The CDR3 is made up of 13 amino acids. Germline loops: CDR1 SQVTM, CDR2 ANQGSEA. DNA of the CDR3: TGCAGCGCGTTGCTTGGGACGGTCAATGAGCAGTTCTTC. It translates to CSALLGTVNEQFF.

The chain carries TRBV7-9 and TRBJ2-7, with D unclear. The CDR3 extends over 14 amino acids. V dropped 1 base and J dropped 4 bases, with 11 bases sitting between them. Looked up from germline, CDR1 is SEHNR and CDR2 is FQNEAQ (reference sequence). CDR3 coding DNA: TGTGCCAGCAGCTTAGGAGTGCTATCTTACGAGCAGTACTTC. It is translated as CASSLGVLSYEQYF.

CDR3 sequence: CASSVISSTGELFF. As DNA, the CDR3 is TGTGCCAGCAGCGTAATCAGTTCCACCGGGGAGCTGTTTTTT. This chain joins TRBV9 and TRBJ2-2; no clear D. V lost 1 base, J lost 4 bases, and 8 bases lay in between. Germline CDR1 reads SGDLS; CDR2 reads YYNGEE. CDR3 length: 14 amino acids.

The chain links TRBV20-1 to TRBJ1-5; no reliable D call. Germline V gene data show CDR1 as DFQATT and CDR2 as SNEGSKA (reference sequence). V lost 1 base, J lost 7 bases, and 17 bases lay in between. CDR3 length: 15 amino acids. CDR3 nucleotides: TGCAGTGCTAGAGCAGGCGGGGAGCCCGGGCAGCCCCAGCATTTT. Translating it yields CSARAGGEPGQPQHF.

V and J are TRBV20-1 and TRBJ2-1, with D perhaps TRBD2 (6 bases). Trimming shortened V by 1 base and J by 8 bases, and 15 bases separated the two germline ends. Germline V gene lookup returns CDR1 DFQATT and CDR2 SNEGSKA (reference sequence). The CDR3 length is 14 residues. Here the CDR3 DNA reads TGCAGTGCTAGAGGGGCTAGCGAAGTCCATGAGCAGTTCTTC. Protein product: CSARGASEVHEQFF.

The chain has TRBV11-2 and TRBJ2-1, with D uncertain. V gave up 3 bases and J gave up 5 bases, with 8 bases separating them. The CDR3 runs 13 residues. Germline loops: CDR1 SGHAT, CDR2 FQNNGV. The CDR3 protein is CASSFNRDNEQFF. In nucleotides, the CDR3 is TGTGCCAGCAGCTTCAACAGAGACAATGAGCAGTTCTTC.

This chain uses TRBV27 with TRBJ2-1, with 14 bases lining up with TRBD2. Germline values: CDR1 MNHEY, CDR2 SMNVEV (reference sequence). The V gene end was trimmed by 4 bases and the J gene end by 4 bases; junction bases not matched to a gene: 12. This CDR3 is 19 amino acids long. The CDR3 here is CASSSGLAGVGTRYNEQFF. CDR3 bases: TGTGCCAGCAGTTCGGGACTAGCGGGAGTAGGAACCAGATACAATGAGCAGTTCTTC.

This clonotype is a singleton in its sample. CDR3 in amino acids: CASSESSRGQSNGYTF. In nucleotides, the CDR3 is TGCGCCAGCAGTGAGTCGTCACGTGGACAGAGCAATGGCTACACCTTC. The chain carries TRBV10-2 and TRBJ1-2, with D tentatively TRBD1 (6 bases). V lost 0 bases, J lost 6 bases, and 17 bases lay in between. CDR1 and CDR2 from the germline V gene are WSHSY and SAAADI. The CDR3 consists of 16 residues.

This sequence joins TRBV7-9 and TRBJ2-6; TRBD1 matches 9 bases. The V gene end was trimmed by 4 bases and the J gene end by 3 bases; junction bases not matched to a gene: 7. This CDR3 contains 17 residues. The germline CDR1 and CDR2 sequences are SEHNR and FQNEAQ (reference sequence). CDR3 in DNA: TGTGCCAGCAGCTCTGCCGGGACAGGGAGTGGGGCCAACGTCCTGACTTTC. This gives the protein CASSSAGTGSGANVLTF.

V gene TRBV10-3 combines with J gene TRBJ1-5; no reliable D call. Trimming cost V 2 bases and J 2 bases, with 10 bases left between them. The germline CDR1 and CDR2 sequences are ENHRY and SYGVKD. The CDR3 is 15 residues long. As DNA, the CDR3 is TGTGCCATCAGTGAGGGGGTTAGGGGCAATCAGCCCCAGCATTTT. It is translated as CAISEGVRGNQPQHF.

The rearrangement uses TRBV27 and TRBJ2-7, with D possibly TRBD2 on 6 matching bases. V shed 2 bases and J shed 4 bases, with 9 bases lying between them. Germline-derived CDR1 and CDR2 are MNHEY and SMNVEV (reference sequence). The CDR3 has 13 residues. The CDR3 protein is CASSLNAGYEQYF. The CDR3 region has the DNA TGTGCCAGCAGTTTAAATGCGGGGTACGAGCAGTACTTC.